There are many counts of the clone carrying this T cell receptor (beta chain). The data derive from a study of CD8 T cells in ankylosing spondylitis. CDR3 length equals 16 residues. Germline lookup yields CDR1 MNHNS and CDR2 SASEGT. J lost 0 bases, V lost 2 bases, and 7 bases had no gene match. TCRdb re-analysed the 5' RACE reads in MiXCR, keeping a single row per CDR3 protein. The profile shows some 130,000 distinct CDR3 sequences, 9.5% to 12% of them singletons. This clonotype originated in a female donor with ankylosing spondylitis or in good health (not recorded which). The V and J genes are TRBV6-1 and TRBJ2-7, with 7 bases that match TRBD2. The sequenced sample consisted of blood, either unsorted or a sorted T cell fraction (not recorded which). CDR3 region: CASSEPPAGSSYEQYF. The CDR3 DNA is TGTGCCAGCAGTGAACCCCCAGCGGGAAGCTCCTACGAGCAGTACTTC.